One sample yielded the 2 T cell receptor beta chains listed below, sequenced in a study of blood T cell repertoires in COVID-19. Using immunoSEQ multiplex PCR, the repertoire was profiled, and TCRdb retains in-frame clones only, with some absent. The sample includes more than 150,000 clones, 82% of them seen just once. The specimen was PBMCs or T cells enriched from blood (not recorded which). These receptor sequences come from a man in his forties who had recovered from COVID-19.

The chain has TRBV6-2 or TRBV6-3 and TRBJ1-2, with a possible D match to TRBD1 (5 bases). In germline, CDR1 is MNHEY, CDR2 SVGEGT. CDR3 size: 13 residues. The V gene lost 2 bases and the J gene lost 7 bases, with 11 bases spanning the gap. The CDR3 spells CASSYGRAVGYTF. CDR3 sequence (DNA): TGTGCCAGCAGTTACGGCAGGGCGGTTGGCTACACCTTC.

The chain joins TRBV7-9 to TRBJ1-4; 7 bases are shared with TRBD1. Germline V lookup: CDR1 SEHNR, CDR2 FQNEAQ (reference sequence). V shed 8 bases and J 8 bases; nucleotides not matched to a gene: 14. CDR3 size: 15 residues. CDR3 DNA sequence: TGTGCCAGCGCCCAGGGGGTTATCGCGTGGGAAAAACTGTTTTTT. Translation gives CASAQGVIAWEKLFF.